This T cell receptor (beta chain) was captured in a study of blood T cell repertoires in COVID-19. Study at large: From the United States, Italy and Spain came samples of acute and convalescent COVID-19. Nucleic acid was either cDNA or gDNA, and it came from T cells, B-cell-depleted T cells, or PBMCs.

Original methodology: Researchers report that nucleated cell counts were estimated from reference gene primer amplification. The method was immunoSEQ multiplex PCR; TCRdb's version includes in-frame clones alone and lacks a portion of them. D and trimming were read from the DNA, whereas the V and J calls and clone size are those reported in that table. Of under 150,000 clones listed, 70% to 90% are singletons. CDR1 is SGHRS and CDR2 is YFSETQ in the germline V gene. V trimming: 4 bases; J trimming: 0 bases; junction bases outside the gene matches: 11. The CDR3 spans 20 residues. The source material was peripheral blood. The genes are TRBV5-1 and TRBJ2-3; 16 nucleotides match TRBD2. The receptor was derived from a man in his fifties with acute or convalescent COVID-19. In DNA form, the CDR3 reads TGCGCCAGCAGCAGGCCGGGACTAGCGGGAGGGAGCACTAGCACAGATACGCAGTATTTT. The encoded protein is CASSRPGLAGGSTSTDTQYF. Based on the CDR3 plus reference TRBV5-1 and TRBJ2-3, the full variable domain is KAGVTQTPRYLIKTRGQQVTLSCSPISGHRSVSWYQQTPGQGLQFLFEYFSETQRNKGNFPGRFSGRQFSNSRSEMNVSTLELGDSALYLCASSRPGLAGGSTSTDTQYFGPGTRLTVL.